Below, one T cell receptor beta chain is given with its context. Its antigen remains unidentified. The record originates from a study of type 1 and type 2 diabetes patients. For the study at large: CD4+ or CD8+ T cells were positively selected from PBMCs with microbeads.

PCR was run on genomic DNA. Multiplex PCR with 30 forward and 13 reverse primers amplified the TCR beta CDR3. From the multiplex PCR reads, TCRdb called clonotypes with MiXCR, one entry per CDR3 protein. The table includes 280,000 or so distinct CDR3 sequences, roughly 50% detected once. Whole-study findings and limits: Type 1 diabetes repertoires were significantly less diverse than type 2 diabetes ones.

CDR3 length: 15 amino acids. CDR1 is DFQATT and CDR2 is SNEGSKA in the germline V gene (reference sequence). V shed 0 bases and J shed 0 bases, with 9 bases lying between them. The chain links TRBV20-1 to TRBJ2-1; no clear D gene. Input material: peripheral blood mononuclear cells (PBMCs). This sequence originates from a young man with type 2 diabetes. The CDR3 here is CSARDGPGSYNEQFF. The CDR3 DNA sequence: TGCAGTGCTAGAGATGGGCCGGGCTCCTACAATGAGCAGTTCTTC.